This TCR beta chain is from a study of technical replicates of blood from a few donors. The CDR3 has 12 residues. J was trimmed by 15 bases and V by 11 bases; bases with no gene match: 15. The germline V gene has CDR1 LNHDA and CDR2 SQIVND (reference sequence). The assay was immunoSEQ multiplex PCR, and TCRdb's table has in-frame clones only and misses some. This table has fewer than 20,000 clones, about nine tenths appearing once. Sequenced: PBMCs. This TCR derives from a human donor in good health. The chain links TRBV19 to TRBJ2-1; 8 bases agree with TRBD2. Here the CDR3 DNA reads TGTGCCGTATTACACCCGGGACTAGGGCTGTTCTTC. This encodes CAVLHPGLGLFF.